This T cell receptor (beta chain) was recorded in a study of vaccination effects on CD4 cells after COVID-19. The ViraFEST assay expanded antigen-specific CD4+ T cells with viral peptide pools before sequencing. It was after 10 days of culture that CD4+ T cells were isolated. Two-dose vaccination with either BNT162b2 or mRNA-1273 was given to the participants. Profiled with immunoSEQ multiplex PCR; TCRdb holds only in-frame clones, not every one. The sample shows under 80,000 clones, more than 70% of them seen only once. This clone was observed a handful of times. Its antigen is not known. This specimen was CD4+ T cells from PBMCs cultured with HCoV-229E spike peptides, taken after COVID-19 vaccination. The sequence derives from a human donor who received a COVID-19 vaccine.

CDR3 DNA sequence: TGTGCCAGCAGACCGACAGGGAACACTGAAGCTTTCTTT. Amino acid sequence: CASRPTGNTEAFF. The rearrangement joins TRBV6-6 to TRBJ1-1; TRBD1 might be the D (6 bases). Deletions cut 6 bases from V and 1 base from J, with 9 bases between. This CDR3 has 13 amino acids. Germline CDR1 and CDR2: MNHNY and SVGAGI (reference sequence).